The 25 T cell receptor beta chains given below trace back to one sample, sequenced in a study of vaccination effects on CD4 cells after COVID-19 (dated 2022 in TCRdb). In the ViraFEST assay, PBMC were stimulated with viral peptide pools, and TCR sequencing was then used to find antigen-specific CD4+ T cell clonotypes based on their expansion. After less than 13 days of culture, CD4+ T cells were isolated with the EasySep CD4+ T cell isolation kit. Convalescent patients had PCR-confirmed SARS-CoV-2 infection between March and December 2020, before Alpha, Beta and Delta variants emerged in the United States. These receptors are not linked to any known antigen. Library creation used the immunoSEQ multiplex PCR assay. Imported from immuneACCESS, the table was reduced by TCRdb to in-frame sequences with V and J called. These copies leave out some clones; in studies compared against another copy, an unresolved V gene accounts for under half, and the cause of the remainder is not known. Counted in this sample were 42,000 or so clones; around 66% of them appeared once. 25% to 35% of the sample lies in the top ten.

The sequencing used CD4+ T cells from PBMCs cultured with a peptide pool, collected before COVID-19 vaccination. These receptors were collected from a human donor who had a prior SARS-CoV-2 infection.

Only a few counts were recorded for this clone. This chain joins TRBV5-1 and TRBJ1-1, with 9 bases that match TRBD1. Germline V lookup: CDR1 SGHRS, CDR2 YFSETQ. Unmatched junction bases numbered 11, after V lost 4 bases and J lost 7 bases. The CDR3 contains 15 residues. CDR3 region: CASSLLTGGRDEAFF. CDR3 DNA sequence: TGCGCCAGCAGCCTCTTGACAGGGGGGCGGGATGAAGCTTTCTTT.

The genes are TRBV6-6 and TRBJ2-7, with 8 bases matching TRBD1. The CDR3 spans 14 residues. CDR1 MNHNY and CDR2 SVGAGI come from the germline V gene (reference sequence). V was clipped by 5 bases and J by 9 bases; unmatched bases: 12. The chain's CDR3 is CASSTQGQDLLQYF. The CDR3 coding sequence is TGTGCCAGCAGTACCCAGGGACAGGACTTATTGCAGTACTTC.

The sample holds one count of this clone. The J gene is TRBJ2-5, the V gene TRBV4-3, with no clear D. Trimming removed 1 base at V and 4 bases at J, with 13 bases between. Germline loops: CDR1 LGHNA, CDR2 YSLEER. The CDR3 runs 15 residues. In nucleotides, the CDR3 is TGCGCCAGCAGCCAAGTTCGAGCGTTAGGAGAGACCCAGTACTTC. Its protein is CASSQVRALGETQYF.

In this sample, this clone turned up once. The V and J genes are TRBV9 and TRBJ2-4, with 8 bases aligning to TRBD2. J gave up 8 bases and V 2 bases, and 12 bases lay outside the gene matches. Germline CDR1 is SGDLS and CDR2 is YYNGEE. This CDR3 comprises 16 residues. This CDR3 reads CASSVASGRVSDIQYF. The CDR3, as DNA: TGTGCCAGCAGCGTGGCTAGCGGGCGGGTTTCGGACATTCAGTACTTC.

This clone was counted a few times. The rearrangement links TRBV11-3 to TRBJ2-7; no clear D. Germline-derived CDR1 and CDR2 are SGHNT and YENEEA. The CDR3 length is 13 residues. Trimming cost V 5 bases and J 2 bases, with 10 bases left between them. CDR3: CASSLVLAYEQYF. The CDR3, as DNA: TGTGCCAGCAGCCTAGTGCTGGCCTACGAGCAGTACTTC. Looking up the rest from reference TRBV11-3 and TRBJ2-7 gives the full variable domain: EAGVVQSPRYKIIEKKQPVAFWCNPISGHNTLYWYLQNLGQGPELLIRYENEEAVDDSQLPKDRFSAERLKGVDSTLKIQPAELGDSAVYLCASSLVLAYEQYFGPGTRLTVT.

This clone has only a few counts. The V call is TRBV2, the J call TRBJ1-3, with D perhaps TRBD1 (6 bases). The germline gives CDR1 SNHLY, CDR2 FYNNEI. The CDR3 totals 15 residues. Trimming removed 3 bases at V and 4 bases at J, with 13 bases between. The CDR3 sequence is CASSDVGAQGNTIYF. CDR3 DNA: TGTGCCAGCAGTGACGTGGGGGCTCAAGGAAACACCATATATTTT.

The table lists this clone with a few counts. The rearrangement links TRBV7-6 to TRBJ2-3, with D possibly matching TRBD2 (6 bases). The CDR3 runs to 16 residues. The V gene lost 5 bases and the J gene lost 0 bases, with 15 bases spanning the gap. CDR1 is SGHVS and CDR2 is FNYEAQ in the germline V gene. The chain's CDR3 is CASSHGTGSSTDTQYF. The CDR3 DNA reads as TGTGCCAGCAGCCACGGGACCGGGAGCAGCACAGATACGCAGTATTTT.

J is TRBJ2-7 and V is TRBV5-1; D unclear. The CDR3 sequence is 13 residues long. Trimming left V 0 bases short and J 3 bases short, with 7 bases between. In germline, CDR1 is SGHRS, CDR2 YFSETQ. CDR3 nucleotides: TGCGCCAGCAGCTTGGAGGGATTCTACGAGCAGTACTTC. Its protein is CASSLEGFYEQYF.

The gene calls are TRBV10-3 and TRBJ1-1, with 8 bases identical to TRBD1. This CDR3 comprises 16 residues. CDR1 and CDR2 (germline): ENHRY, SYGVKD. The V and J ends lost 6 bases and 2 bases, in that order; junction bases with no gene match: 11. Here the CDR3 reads CAISRQGLTLNTEAFF. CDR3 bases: TGTGCCATCAGCAGACAGGGGTTGACCTTAAACACTGAAGCTTTCTTT.

CDR3 sequence (DNA): TGCGCCAGCAGCTTGGATACTATGAACACTGAAGCTTTCTTT. The encoded protein is CASSLDTMNTEAFF. The V and J genes are TRBV5-1 and TRBJ1-1; no definite D call. This CDR3 has 14 residues. From germline, CDR1 is SGHRS and CDR2 YFSETQ. The V gene lost 0 bases and the J gene lost 0 bases, with 6 bases spanning the gap.

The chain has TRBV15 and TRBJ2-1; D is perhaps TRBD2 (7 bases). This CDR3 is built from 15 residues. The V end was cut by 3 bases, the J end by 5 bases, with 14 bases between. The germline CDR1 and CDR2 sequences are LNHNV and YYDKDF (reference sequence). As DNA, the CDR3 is TGTGCCACCAGCAGCTGGACTAGGGGGGACAATGAGCAGTTCTTC. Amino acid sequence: CATSSWTRGDNEQFF.

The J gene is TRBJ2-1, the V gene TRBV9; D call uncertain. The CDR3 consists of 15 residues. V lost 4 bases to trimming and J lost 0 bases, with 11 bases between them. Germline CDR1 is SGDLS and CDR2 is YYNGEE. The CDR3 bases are TGTGCCAGCAGCACCGACGGAAGCTCCTACAATGAGCAGTTCTTC. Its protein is CASSTDGSSYNEQFF.

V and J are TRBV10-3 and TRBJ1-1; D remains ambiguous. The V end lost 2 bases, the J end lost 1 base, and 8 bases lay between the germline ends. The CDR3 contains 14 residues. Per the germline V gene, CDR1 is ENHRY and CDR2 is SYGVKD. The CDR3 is CAISEGAENTEAFF. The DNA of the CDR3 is TGTGCCATCAGTGAGGGTGCAGAGAACACTGAAGCTTTCTTT.

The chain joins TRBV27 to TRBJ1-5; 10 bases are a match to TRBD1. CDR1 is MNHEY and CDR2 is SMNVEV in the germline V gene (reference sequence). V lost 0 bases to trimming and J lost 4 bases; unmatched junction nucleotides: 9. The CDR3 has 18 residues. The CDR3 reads CASSLSATLDRGNQPQHF. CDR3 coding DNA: TGTGCCAGCAGTTTATCCGCCACACTGGACAGGGGGAATCAGCCCCAGCATTTT.

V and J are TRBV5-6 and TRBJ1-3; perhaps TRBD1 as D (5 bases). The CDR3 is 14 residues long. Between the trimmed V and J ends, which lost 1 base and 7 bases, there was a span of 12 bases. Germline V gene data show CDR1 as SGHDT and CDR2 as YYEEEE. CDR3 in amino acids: CASSLPGGVNTIYF. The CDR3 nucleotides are TGTGCCAGCAGCTTGCCCGGAGGGGTGAACACCATATATTTT.

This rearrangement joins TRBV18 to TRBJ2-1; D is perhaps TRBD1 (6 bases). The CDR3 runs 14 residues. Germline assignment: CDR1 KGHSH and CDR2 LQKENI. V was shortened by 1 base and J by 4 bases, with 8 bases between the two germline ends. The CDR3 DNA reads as TGTGCCAGCTCACCACGGACAGAATACAATGAGCAGTTCTTC. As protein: CASSPRTEYNEQFF.

The CDR3 sequence is CASSPGTGRTRQYF. The DNA of the CDR3 is TGTGCCAGCAGCCCGGGGACAGGCCGCACCCGGCAGTACTTC. The V gene is TRBV4-2, the J gene TRBJ2-7; 8 bases are shared with TRBD1. Germline V gene lookup returns CDR1 LGHNA and CDR2 YNFKEQ. V gave up 4 bases and J gave up 9 bases; unmatched junction bases: 11. The CDR3 length is 14 residues.

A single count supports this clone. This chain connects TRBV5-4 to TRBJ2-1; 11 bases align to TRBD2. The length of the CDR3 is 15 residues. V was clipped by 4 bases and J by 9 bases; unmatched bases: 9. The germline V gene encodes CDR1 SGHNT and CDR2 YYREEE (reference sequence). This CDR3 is CASSRRLAGTIEQFF. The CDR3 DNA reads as TGTGCCAGCAGCCGGCGACTAGCGGGAACTATTGAGCAGTTCTTC. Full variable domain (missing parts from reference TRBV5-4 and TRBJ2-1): ETGVTQSPTHLIKTRGQQVTLRCSSQSGHNTVSWYQQALGQGPQFIFQYYREEENGRGNFPPRFSGLQFPNYSSELNVNALELDDSALYLCASSRRLAGTIEQFFGPGTRLTVL.

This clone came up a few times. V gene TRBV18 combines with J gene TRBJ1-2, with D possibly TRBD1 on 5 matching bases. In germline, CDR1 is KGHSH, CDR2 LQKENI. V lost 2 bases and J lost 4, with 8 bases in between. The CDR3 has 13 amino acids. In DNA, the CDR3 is TGTGCCAGCTCACCAACAGGCTTCTATGGCTACACCTTC. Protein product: CASSPTGFYGYTF. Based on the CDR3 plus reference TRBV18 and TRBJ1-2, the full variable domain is NAGVMQNPRHLVRRRGQEARLRCSPMKGHSHVYWYRQLPEEGLKFMVYLQKENIIDESGMPKERFSAEFPKEGPSILRIQQVVRGDSAAYFCASSPTGFYGYTFGSGTRLTVV.

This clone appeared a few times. CDR3 sequence (DNA): TGCGCCAGTGGCGAGACCTACAATGAGCAGTTCTTC. It encodes CASGETYNEQFF. The chain combines TRBV5-1 with TRBJ2-1; the D is unclear. CDR3 length equals 12 residues. Trimming stripped 8 bases from V and 2 bases from J, with 8 bases between. The germline CDR1 and CDR2 sequences are SGHRS and YFSETQ.

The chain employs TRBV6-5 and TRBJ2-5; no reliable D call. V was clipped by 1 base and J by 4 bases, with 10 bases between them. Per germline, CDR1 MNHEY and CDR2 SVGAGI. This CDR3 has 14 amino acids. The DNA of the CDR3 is TGTGCCAGCAGTTACTTAGTGAAAGGAGAGACCCAGTACTTC. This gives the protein CASSYLVKGETQYF.

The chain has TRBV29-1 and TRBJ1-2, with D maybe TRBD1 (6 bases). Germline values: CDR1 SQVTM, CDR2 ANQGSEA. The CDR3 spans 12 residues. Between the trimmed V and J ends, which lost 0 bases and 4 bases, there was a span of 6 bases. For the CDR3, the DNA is TGCAGCGTTGAAGAAGGGGGCTATGGCTACACCTTC. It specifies CSVEEGGYGYTF. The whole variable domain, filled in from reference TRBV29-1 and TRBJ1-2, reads SAVISQKPSRDICQRGTSLTIQCQVDSQVTMMFWYRQQPGQSLTLIATANQGSEATYESGFVIDKFPISRPNLTFSTLTVSNMSPEDSSIYLCSVEEGGYGYTFGSGTRLTVV.

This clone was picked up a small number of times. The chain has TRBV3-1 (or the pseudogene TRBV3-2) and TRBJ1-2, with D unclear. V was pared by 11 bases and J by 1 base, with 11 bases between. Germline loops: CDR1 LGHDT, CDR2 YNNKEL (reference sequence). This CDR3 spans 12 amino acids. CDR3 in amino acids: CAAANSNYGYTF. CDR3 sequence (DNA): TGTGCCGCCGCAAACAGTAACTATGGCTACACCTTC.

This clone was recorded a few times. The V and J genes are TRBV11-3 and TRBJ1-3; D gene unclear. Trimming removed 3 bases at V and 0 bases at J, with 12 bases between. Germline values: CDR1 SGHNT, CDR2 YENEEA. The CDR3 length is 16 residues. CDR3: CASSFNGIISGNTIYF. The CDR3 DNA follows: TGTGCCAGCAGCTTCAACGGGATTATCTCTGGAAACACCATATATTTT.

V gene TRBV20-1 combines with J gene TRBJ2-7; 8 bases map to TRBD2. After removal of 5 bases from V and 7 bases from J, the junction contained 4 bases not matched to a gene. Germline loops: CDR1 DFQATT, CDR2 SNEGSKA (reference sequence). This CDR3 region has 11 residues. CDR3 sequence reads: CSALRGGEQYF. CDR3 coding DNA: TGCAGTGCTCTGCGCGGGGGGGAGCAGTACTTC.